The clone carrying this T cell receptor (beta chain) was observed many times. This sample is part of a study of identical twins. Germline lookup yields CDR1 MNHEY and CDR2 SMNVEV (reference sequence). This CDR3 contains 16 residues. The ends lost 5 bases at V and 4 bases at J; junction bases unmatched: 5. TCRdb passed the 5' RACE reads through MiXCR, listing each CDR3 protein once. Of 420,000 or so distinct CDR3 sequences listed, about 18% are singletons. The specimen sequenced was naive T cells sorted from blood. V is TRBV27 and J is TRBJ2-3; 14 bases map to TRBD2. The sequence was obtained from a man aged 45-65 years in good health. The DNA for the CDR3 is TGTGCCAGCAGTCCCTGGACTAGCGGGGGGTCAGATACGCAGTATTTT. Protein sequence: CASSPWTSGGSDTQYF.